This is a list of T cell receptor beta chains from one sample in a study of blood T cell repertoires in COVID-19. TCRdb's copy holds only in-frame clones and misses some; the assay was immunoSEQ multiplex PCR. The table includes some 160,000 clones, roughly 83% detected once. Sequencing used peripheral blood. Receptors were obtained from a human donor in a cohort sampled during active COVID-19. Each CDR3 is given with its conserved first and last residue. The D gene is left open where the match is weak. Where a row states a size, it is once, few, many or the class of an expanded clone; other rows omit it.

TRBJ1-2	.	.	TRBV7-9	TGTGCCAGCAGCTCCCTCCAGACAGGTCCTTATGGCTACACCTTC	CASSSLQTGPYGYTF
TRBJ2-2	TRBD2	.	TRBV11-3	TGTGCCAGCAGCCCGGGACTAGCTAGAACCGGGGAGCTGTTTTTT	CASSPGLARTGELFF
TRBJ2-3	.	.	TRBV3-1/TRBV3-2	TGTGCCAGCAGCCACAACCGGGCAGATACGCAGTATTTT	CASSHNRADTQYF
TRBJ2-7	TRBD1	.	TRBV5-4	TGTGCCAGCAGCTCCGTGACGGGACAGGGAAATTATGAGCAGTACTTC	CASSSVTGQGNYEQYF
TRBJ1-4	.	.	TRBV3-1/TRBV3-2	TGTGCCAGCAGCCAGGGACTGCCCCATGAAAAACTGTTTTTT	CASSQGLPHEKLFF
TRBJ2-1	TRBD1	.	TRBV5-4	TGTGCCAGCAGCTCGGACAGGGAAAATGAGCAGTTCTTC	CASSSDRENEQFF
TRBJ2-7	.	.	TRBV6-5	TGTGCCGCCGATAATAACCCAGGAGGCACGGTGAGGTACTTC	CAADNNPGGTVRYF
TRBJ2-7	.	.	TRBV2	TGTGCCAGCACCAAGACAGAGGAGATTGGCTACGAGCAGTACTTC	CASTKTEEIGYEQYF
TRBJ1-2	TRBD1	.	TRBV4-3	TGCGCCAGCAGCCGAAGACAGGGGTTTATTTATGGCTACACCTTC	CASSRRQGFIYGYTF
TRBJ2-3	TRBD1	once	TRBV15	TGTGCCACCAGGGGGGACAGGGTAACAGATACGCAGTATTTT	CATRGDRVTDTQYF
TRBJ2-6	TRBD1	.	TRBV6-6	TGTGCCAGCAGTCCCCGGACAGGGGCCCAATTTTCTGGGGCCAACGTCCTGACTTTC	CASSPRTGAQFSGANVLTF
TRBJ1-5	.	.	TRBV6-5	TGTGCCAGCAGGGGGGGTTCGTCTCAGCCCCAGCATTTT	CASRGGSSQPQHF
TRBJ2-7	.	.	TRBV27	TGTGCCAGCAGTTTAAAGGAGACCTACGAGCAGTACTTC	CASSLKETYEQYF
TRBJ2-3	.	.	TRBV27	TGTGCCAGCAGTTTATCACGGGGACACACAGATACGCAGTATTTT	CASSLSRGHTDTQYF
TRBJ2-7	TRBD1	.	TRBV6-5	TGTGCCAGCAGTTACTCGGGACAGCCCTACGAGCAGTACTTC	CASSYSGQPYEQYF
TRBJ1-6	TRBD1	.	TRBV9	TGTGCCAGCAGCCCTGAGATACAGGGGAATTCACCCCTCCACTTT	CASSPEIQGNSPLHF
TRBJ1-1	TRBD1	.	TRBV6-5	TGTGCCAGCACCCCGGACAGGGTGAACACTGAAGCTTTCTTT	CASTPDRVNTEAFF
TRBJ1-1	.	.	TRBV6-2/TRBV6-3	TGTGCCAGCAGTTCGGTACTCACTGAAGCTTTCTTT	CASSSVLTEAFF
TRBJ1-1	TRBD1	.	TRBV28	TGTGCCAGCAGAGGACAGGGGTGGACTGAAGCTTTCTTT	CASRGQGWTEAFF
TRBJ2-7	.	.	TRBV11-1	TGTGCCAGCAGCCTCCAGGGCGAGCAGTACTTC	CASSLQGEQYF
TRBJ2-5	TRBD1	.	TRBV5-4	TGTGCCAGCAGCAATCGACAGGGGGCTCAAGAGACCCAGTACTTC	CASSNRQGAQETQYF
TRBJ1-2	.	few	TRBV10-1	TGCGCCAGCAGTGACTCTATTACAGGTTCCTATGGCTACACCTTC	CASSDSITGSYGYTF
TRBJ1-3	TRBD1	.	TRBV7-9	TGTGCCAGCAGCTTAGGGCCGGGACAGATTTCTGGAAACACCATATATTTT	CASSLGPGQISGNTIYF
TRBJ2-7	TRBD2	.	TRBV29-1	TGCAGCGTTGAAGGGGGACTAGCCAGGGAGCAGTACTTC	CSVEGGLAREQYF
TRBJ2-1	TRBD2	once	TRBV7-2	TGTGCCAGCAGCTCGACCGGGGGGGTCAATGAGCAGTTCTTC	CASSSTGGVNEQFF
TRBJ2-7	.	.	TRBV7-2	TGTGCCAGCAGCTTAGGGCGGGTCTACGAGCAGTACTTC	CASSLGRVYEQYF
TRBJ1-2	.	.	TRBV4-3	TGCGCCAGCAGCCAAGAGGGCAGGGGCGATTACTATGGCTACACCTTC	CASSQEGRGDYYGYTF
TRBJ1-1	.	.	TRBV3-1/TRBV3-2	TGTGCCAGCAGCCAGGGGCCGAGGACTGAAGCTTTCTTT	CASSQGPRTEAFF
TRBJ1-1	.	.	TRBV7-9	TGTGCCAGCAGCTTGGGGGGTGAAGCTTTCTTT	CASSLGGEAFF
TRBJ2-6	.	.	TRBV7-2	TGTGCCAGCAGCTTCTATGGGGAGGCTGGGGCCAACGTCCTGACTTTC	CASSFYGEAGANVLTF
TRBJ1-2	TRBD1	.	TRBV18	TGTGCCAGCTCACCAAAGGGACAGGGATTCGGCTACACCTTC	CASSPKGQGFGYTF
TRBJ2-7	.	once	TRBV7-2	TGTGCCAGCAGTCTCGGTCAGGGAAGCCACGAGCAGTACTTC	CASSLGQGSHEQYF
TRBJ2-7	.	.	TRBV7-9	TGTGCCAGCAGCTTGGGACCCCGCGGGGGCTCCCACGAGCAGTACTTC	CASSLGPRGGSHEQYF
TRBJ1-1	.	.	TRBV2	TGTGCCAGCAGAGAAACAAGGAACACTGAAGCTTTCTTT	CASRETRNTEAFF
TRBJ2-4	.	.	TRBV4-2	TGTGCCAGCAGCCAAGAGGGCAGGGTAGGCAAAAACATTCAGTACTTC	CASSQEGRVGKNIQYF
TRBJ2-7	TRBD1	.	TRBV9	TGTGCCAGCAGCCCGTGGACAGGGGGCAGCGAGCAGTACTTC	CASSPWTGGSEQYF
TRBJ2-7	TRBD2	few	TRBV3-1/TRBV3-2	TGTGCCAGCAGCCGACTAGCGGGAATCGGGGAGCAGTACTTC	CASSRLAGIGEQYF
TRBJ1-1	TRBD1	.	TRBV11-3	TGTGCCAGCAGCTCCTCTGGCCGACAGGGGGCCGAGAACACTGAAGCTTTCTTT	CASSSSGRQGAENTEAFF
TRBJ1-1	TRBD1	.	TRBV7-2	TGTGCCAGCAGCGTTAGACAGGGGGCGTCGACTGAAGCTTTCTTT	CASSVRQGASTEAFF
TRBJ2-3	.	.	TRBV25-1	TGTGCCAGCAGTGAGGGGGGACTCACAGATACGCAGTATTTT	CASSEGGLTDTQYF
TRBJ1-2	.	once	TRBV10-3	TGTGCCATCAGTGAGACAAGTAATAACTATGGCTACACCTTC	CAISETSNNYGYTF
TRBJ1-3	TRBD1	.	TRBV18	TGTGCCAGCTCACCACAAGTTCCCGGACAGGGGTCAGCTGGAAACACCATATATTTT	CASSPQVPGQGSAGNTIYF
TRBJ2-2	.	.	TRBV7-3	TGTGCCAGCAGCTTTCTTCGTAACACCGGGGAGCTGTTTTTT	CASSFLRNTGELFF
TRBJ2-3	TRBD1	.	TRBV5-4	TGTGCCAGCAGCTCCGACAGGGGGCGTGCAGATACGCAGTATTTT	CASSSDRGRADTQYF
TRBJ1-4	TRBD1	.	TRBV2	TGTGCCAGCATTCAGGGGGCTGATGAAAAACTGTTTTTT	CASIQGADEKLFF
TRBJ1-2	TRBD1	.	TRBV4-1	TGCGCCAGCAGCCAAGTCCAGGGGGCAGACTATGGCTACACCTTC	CASSQVQGADYGYTF
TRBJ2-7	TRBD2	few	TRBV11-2	TGTGCCAGCAGCCCACGACTAGCGGGCGATTACGAGCAGTACTTC	CASSPRLAGDYEQYF
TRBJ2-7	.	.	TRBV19	TGTGCCAGTAGTATGAGCTTTAATCAAAGAGGGCGCGAGCAGTACTTC	CASSMSFNQRGREQYF